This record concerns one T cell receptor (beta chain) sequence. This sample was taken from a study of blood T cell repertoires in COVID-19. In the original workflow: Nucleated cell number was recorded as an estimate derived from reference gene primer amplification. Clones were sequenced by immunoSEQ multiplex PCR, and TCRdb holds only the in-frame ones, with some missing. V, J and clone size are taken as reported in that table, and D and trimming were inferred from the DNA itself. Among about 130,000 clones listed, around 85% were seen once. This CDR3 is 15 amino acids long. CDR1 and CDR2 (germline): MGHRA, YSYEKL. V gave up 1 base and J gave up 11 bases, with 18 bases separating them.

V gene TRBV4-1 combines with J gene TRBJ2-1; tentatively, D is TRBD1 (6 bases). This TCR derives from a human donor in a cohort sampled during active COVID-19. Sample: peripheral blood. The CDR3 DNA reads TGCGCCAGCAGCCAAGGGCAAACGACAGGATTTAAGCAGTTCTTC. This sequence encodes CASSQGQTTGFKQFF.